The 25 T cell receptor beta chains below all came from one sample that was sequenced in a study. Each CDR3 protein gets one entry after TCRdb re-called the 5' RACE reads with MiXCR. This table has approximately 40,000 distinct CDR3 sequences, roughly 31% appearing once. Sequenced material: tumor-infiltrating memory CD4+ T cells sorted from the breast tumor. The subset was: memory CD4+ T cells, CD4+CD45RO+CD25-. These receptors all stem from a female donor with breast cancer.

Written as DNA, the CDR3 is TGTGCCACCGACCCCGGGGGCGAAAAACTGTTTTTT. Its translation is CATDPGGEKLFF. J is TRBJ1-4 and V is TRBV7-9; D may be TRBD1 (6 bases). Trimming stripped 10 bases from V and 8 bases from J, with 14 bases between. The germline V gene has CDR1 SEHNR and CDR2 FQNEAQ (reference sequence). The CDR3 has 12 residues.

The chain uses TRBV7-2 and TRBJ2-5; D is uncertain. The germline V gene has CDR1 SGHTA and CDR2 FQGNSA. V lost 0 bases and J 4 bases, leaving 6 bases between the germline ends. The CDR3 runs 13 residues. The CDR3 DNA sequence: TGTGCCAGCAGCTTAGCGCTGGTAGAGACCCAGTACTTC. Translated, it gives CASSLALVETQYF.

This clonotype was seen ten or more times. The V call is TRBV7-2, the J call TRBJ2-1; D ambiguous. The CDR3 totals 13 residues. Germline CDR1 is SGHTA and CDR2 is FQGNSA. V gave up 4 bases and J gave up 8 bases, with 12 bases separating them. CDR3 in amino acids: CASSSYQRDEQFF. For the CDR3, the DNA is TGTGCCAGCAGCTCTTATCAACGTGATGAGCAGTTCTTC.

This clonotype was seen a few times. The V and J genes are TRBV9 and TRBJ2-2; maybe TRBD2 (6 bases). The germline V gene has CDR1 SGDLS and CDR2 YYNGEE. CDR3 length: 17 amino acids. V was clipped by 4 bases and J by 3 bases, with 19 bases between them. The CDR3 DNA reads TGTGCCAGCAGCCCCCGGGGCGGGATAAGGTACACCGGGGAGCTGTTTTTT. Protein: CASSPRGGIRYTGELFF.

This clonotype was recorded at least ten times. V usage is TRBV20-1 and J usage is TRBJ2-3, with D possibly matching TRBD1 (6 bases). V dropped 6 bases and J dropped 2 bases, with 18 bases sitting between them. This CDR3 has 15 residues. CDR1 DFQATT and CDR2 SNEGSKA come from the germline V gene (reference sequence). The CDR3 is CSAPTTGPNTDTQYF. CDR3 coding DNA: TGCAGTGCCCCGACCACAGGGCCAAACACAGATACGCAGTATTTT.

The sample holds a few counts of this clonotype. The chain uses TRBV5-1 and TRBJ2-2; D might be TRBD1 (5 bases). The ends were cut back, 3 bases at V and 5 bases at J, with 5 bases in the middle. There are 12 residues in the CDR3. CDR1 and CDR2 from the germline V gene are SGHRS and YFSETQ. The CDR3 region has the DNA TGCGCCAGCAGCTCAGGGACCGGGGAGCTGTTTTTT. Translated, it gives CASSSGTGELFF. Using reference TRBV5-1 and TRBJ2-2 for the parts outside the CDR3, the full variable domain is KAGVTQTPRYLIKTRGQQVTLSCSPISGHRSVSWYQQTPGQGLQFLFEYFSETQRNKGNFPGRFSGRQFSNSRSEMNVSTLELGDSALYLCASSSGTGELFFGEGSRLTVL.

In regard to this clonotype: A read error may explain this, as a much larger clone is one base away. The chain combines TRBV9 with TRBJ2-7; D tentatively fits TRBD1 or TRBD2 (5 bases each). CDR3 length equals 15 residues. Germline-derived CDR1 and CDR2 are SGDLS and YYNGEE. Written as DNA, the CDR3 is TGTGCCAGCAGCCTAACAGGCGCGAGGGAGTACGAGCAGCACTTC. Amino acids: CASSLTGAREYEQHF.

The chain joins TRBV5-1 to TRBJ2-1, with TRBD2 matching over 9 bases. The V gene's germline CDR1 is SGHRS and CDR2 YFSETQ. The CDR3 covers 16 residues. V shed 4 bases, J shed 4 bases, and the junction held 9 bases outside the gene matches. CDR3 in DNA: TGCGCCAGCAGCATCGAAGCGGGGGGCTCTTACAATGAGCAGTTCTTC. Translating gives CASSIEAGGSYNEQFF.

The J gene is TRBJ2-2, the V gene TRBV5-1; D is perhaps TRBD1 or TRBD2 (6 bases each). The germline V and J ends were trimmed by 2 bases and 0 bases, with 11 bases remaining between them. Per germline, CDR1 SGHRS and CDR2 YFSETQ. The CDR3 is 16 residues long. CDR3 nucleotide sequence: TGCGCCAGCAGCTTCATGGGGGGCCCGAACACCGGGGAGCTGTTTTTT. Translated: CASSFMGGPNTGELFF.

There are a few counts of this clonotype. V usage is TRBV5-1 and J usage is TRBJ2-1; no reliable D call. This CDR3 contains 13 residues. Trimming removed 2 bases from V and 5 bases from J, with 8 bases in between. Germline assignment: CDR1 SGHRS and CDR2 YFSETQ. For the CDR3, the DNA is TGCGCCAGCAGCTTCCCTAGTAACAATGAGCAGTTCTTC. This sequence encodes CASSFPSNNEQFF. The complete variable domain, with remaining parts taken from reference TRBV5-1 and TRBJ2-1, reads KAGVTQTPRYLIKTRGQQVTLSCSPISGHRSVSWYQQTPGQGLQFLFEYFSETQRNKGNFPGRFSGRQFSNSRSEMNVSTLELGDSALYLCASSFPSNNEQFFGPGTRLTVL.

The chain carries TRBV4-2 and TRBJ1-5; D is unresolved. V lost 0 bases to trimming and J lost 0 bases, with 6 bases between them. Germline CDR1 LGHNA, CDR2 YNFKEQ. The CDR3 has 15 residues. CDR3 in amino acids: CASSQEFGSNQPQHF. The CDR3 region has the DNA TGTGCCAGCAGCCAAGAATTCGGTAGCAATCAGCCCCAGCATTTT.

In its sample, this clonotype was seen many times. The rearrangement links TRBV12-3 or TRBV12-4 to TRBJ1-5; D remains unclear. The CDR3 runs to 13 residues. Trimming stripped 5 bases from V and 0 bases from J, with 5 bases between. The CDR3, as DNA: TGTGCCAGCAGTCTATATAGCAATCAGCCCCAGCATTTT. Translated, it gives CASSLYSNQPQHF.

This sequence joins TRBV9 and TRBJ2-2; tentative D call: TRBD2 (6 bases). Trimming stripped 4 bases from V and 0 bases from J, with 10 bases between. This CDR3 comprises 15 residues. Germline CDR1 and CDR2: SGDLS and YYNGEE. The CDR3 region has the DNA TGTGCCAGCAGCCGGGAGCCCGCGAACACCGGGGAGCTGTTTTTT. This codes for CASSREPANTGELFF.

This clonotype showed up many times. The J gene is TRBJ2-1, the V gene TRBV7-9; D possibly corresponds to TRBD2 (5 bases). The CDR3 sequence is 15 residues long. The germline V gene has CDR1 SEHNR and CDR2 FQNEAQ (reference sequence). Deletions cut 1 base from V and 7 bases from J, with 14 bases between. CDR3 nucleotide sequence: TGTGCCAGCAGCTTAGACCGGACTCGGAGTAATGAGCAGTTCTTC. It translates to CASSLDRTRSNEQFF.

The table lists this clonotype with many counts. The CDR3 reads CASSSGITGELFF. The CDR3 coding sequence is TGTGCCAGCAGTAGCGGTATCACCGGGGAGCTGTTTTTT. The chain has TRBV27 and TRBJ2-2; D possibly corresponds to TRBD2 (5 bases). Trimming stripped 5 bases from V and 4 bases from J, with 8 bases between. CDR1 and CDR2 from the germline V gene are MNHEY and SMNVEV (reference sequence). The CDR3 has 13 residues.

This clonotype was counted between two and nine times. The gene calls are TRBV7-2 and TRBJ2-7; 7 bases are shared with TRBD1. Germline-derived CDR1 and CDR2 are SGHTA and FQGNSA. CDR3 length: 14 amino acids. V gave up 3 bases and J gave up 5 bases; unmatched junction bases: 7. The CDR3 loop is CASSFWTGSDEQYF. In DNA, the CDR3 is TGTGCCAGCAGCTTCTGGACAGGAAGCGACGAGCAGTACTTC.

This clonotype was seen a handful of times. The rearrangement joins TRBV14 to TRBJ1-4; 7 nucleotides align to TRBD1. The CDR3 totals 14 residues. From germline, CDR1 is SGHDN and CDR2 FVKESK. J gave up 6 bases and V 4 bases, and 5 bases lay outside the gene matches. CDR3 protein: CASSRLGTDEKLFF. As DNA, the CDR3 is TGTGCCAGCAGCCGACTAGGGACAGATGAAAAACTGTTTTTT.

This clonotype has more than one count but fewer than ten. The chain joins TRBV28 to TRBJ1-6, with D hard to call. The V end lost 7 bases, the J end lost 7 bases, and 8 bases lay between the germline ends. The CDR3 runs to 12 residues. Germline lookup yields CDR1 MDHEN and CDR2 SYDVKM. In DNA, the CDR3 is TGTGCCAGCAACTTAAGGAATTCACCCCTCCACTTT. Its translation: CASNLRNSPLHF. Using reference TRBV28 and TRBJ1-6 for the parts outside the CDR3, the full variable domain is DVKVTQSSRYLVKRTGEKVFLECVQDMDHENMFWYRQDPGLGLRLIYFSYDVKMKEKGDIPEGYSVSREKKERFSLILESASTNQTSMYLCASNLRNSPLHFGNGTRLTVT.

The chain is built from TRBV4-1 and TRBJ2-3; 11 bases align to TRBD2. This CDR3 contains 16 residues. Germline V gene data show CDR1 as MGHRA and CDR2 as YSYEKL. V lost 0 bases to trimming and J lost 10 bases; unmatched junction nucleotides: 9. For the CDR3, the DNA is TGCGCCAGCAGCCAAGACCCTAGCGGGGGGCCGCAATCGCAGTATTTT. Translation: CASSQDPSGGPQSQYF.

This clonotype was detected only a few times. The gene calls are TRBV29-1 and TRBJ2-1, with 8 bases that match TRBD2. The germline V gene encodes CDR1 SQVTM and CDR2 ANQGSEA. The CDR3 runs 12 residues. V was pared by 6 bases and J by 7 bases, with 5 bases of the junction left unmatched. CDR3 sequence: CSVGLAINEQFF. DNA of the CDR3: TGCAGCGTCGGACTAGCTATTAATGAGCAGTTCTTC.

The V gene is TRBV12-3 or TRBV12-4, the J gene TRBJ1-4; no clear D. With 3 bases removed from V and 8 bases from J, the gap between germline ends came to 4 bases. This CDR3 is built from 11 residues. The CDR3 loop reads CASSFGEKLFF. In nucleotides, the CDR3 is TGTGCCAGCAGTTTTGGGGAAAAACTGTTTTTT.

The chain recombines TRBV4-1 with TRBJ2-2; 7 positions match TRBD1. The CDR3 has 15 amino acids. Looked up from germline, CDR1 is MGHRA and CDR2 is YSYEKL. Losses at the gene ends were 6 bases for V and 2 bases for J; bases not matched to a gene: 6. The CDR3 DNA reads TGCGCCAGCAGACCGGGACAGAGAAACACCGGGGAGCTGTTTTTT. Amino acids: CASRPGQRNTGELFF.

This clonotype showed up just a few times. V gene TRBV20-1 combines with J gene TRBJ2-1; 8 positions agree with TRBD1. J was trimmed by 9 bases and V by 6 bases; bases with no gene match: 10. CDR3 size: 13 residues. Per the germline V gene, CDR1 is DFQATT and CDR2 is SNEGSKA (reference sequence). For the CDR3, the DNA is TGCAGTGCCCCCGGGACAGGATGGTCTGAGCAGTTCTTC. This gives the protein CSAPGTGWSEQFF.

This clonotype was counted ten times or more. CDR3 region: CASSYSSGGVETQYF. The CDR3, as DNA: TGTGCCAGCAGTTATTCTAGCGGGGGGGTAGAGACCCAGTACTTC. The chain joins TRBV28 to TRBJ2-5; TRBD2 matches at 12 bases. The trim removed 4 bases at V and 4 bases at J, leaving 4 bases unmatched. Germline V gene lookup returns CDR1 MDHEN and CDR2 SYDVKM. The CDR3 contains 15 residues. The full variable domain, its missing parts supplied by reference TRBV28 and TRBJ2-5, is DVKVTQSSRYLVKRTGEKVFLECVQDMDHENMFWYRQDPGLGLRLIYFSYDVKMKEKGDIPEGYSVSREKKERFSLILESASTNQTSMYLCASSYSSGGVETQYFGPGTRLLVL.

About this clonotype: At one end, the junction sequence differs from germline, possibly due to a read error. This chain joins TRBV4-1 and TRBJ2-7; 8 nucleotides agree with TRBD1. Germline values: CDR1 MGHRA, CDR2 YSYEKL. The CDR3 has 14 residues. CDR3 residues: CASSPDRGGYVQYF. Here the CDR3 DNA reads TGCGCCAGCAGCCCCGACAGGGGAGGATACGTGCAGTACTTC.